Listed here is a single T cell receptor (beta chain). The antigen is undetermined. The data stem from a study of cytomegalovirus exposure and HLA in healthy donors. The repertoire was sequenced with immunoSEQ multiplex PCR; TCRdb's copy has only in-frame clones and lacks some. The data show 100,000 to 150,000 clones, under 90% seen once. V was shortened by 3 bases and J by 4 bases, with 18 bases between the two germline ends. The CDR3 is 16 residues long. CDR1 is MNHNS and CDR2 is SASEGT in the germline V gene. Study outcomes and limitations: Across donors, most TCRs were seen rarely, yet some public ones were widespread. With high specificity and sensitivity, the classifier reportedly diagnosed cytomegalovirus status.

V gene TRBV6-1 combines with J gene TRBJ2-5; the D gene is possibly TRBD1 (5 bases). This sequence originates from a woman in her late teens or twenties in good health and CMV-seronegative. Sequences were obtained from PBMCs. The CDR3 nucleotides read TGTGCCAGCAGTGATGAGGCGGACATCCTGGGAGAGACCCAGTACTTC. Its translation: CASSDEADILGETQYF.